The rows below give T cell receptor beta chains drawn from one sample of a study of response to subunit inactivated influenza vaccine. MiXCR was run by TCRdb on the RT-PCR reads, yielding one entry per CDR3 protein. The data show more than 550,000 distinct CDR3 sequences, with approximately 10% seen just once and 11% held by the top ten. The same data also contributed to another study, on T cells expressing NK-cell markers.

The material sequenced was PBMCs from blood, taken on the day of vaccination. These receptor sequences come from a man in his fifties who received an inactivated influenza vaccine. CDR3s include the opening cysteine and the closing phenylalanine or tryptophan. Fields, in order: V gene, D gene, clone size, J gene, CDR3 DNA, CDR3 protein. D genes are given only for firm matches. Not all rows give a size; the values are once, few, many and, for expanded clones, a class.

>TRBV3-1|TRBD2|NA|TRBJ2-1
TGTGCCAGCAGCCAAGGACCCTACGCGGGGGGTGAGCAGTTCTTC
CASSQGPYAGGEQFF
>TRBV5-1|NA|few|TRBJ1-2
TGCGCCAGCAGCCGCGACGGGCGGAATAACTATGGCTACACCTTC
CASSRDGRNNYGYTF
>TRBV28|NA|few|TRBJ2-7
TGTGCCATCCGGGGTGTCTACGAGCAGTACTTC
CAIRGVYEQYF
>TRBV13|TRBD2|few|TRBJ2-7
TGTGCCAGCAGCCCACGACTAGCGGGGGACTACGAGCAGTACTTC
CASSPRLAGDYEQYF
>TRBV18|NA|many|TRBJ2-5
TGTGCCAGCAGTCCCCGCGGTCAAGAGACCCAGTACTTC
CASSPRGQETQYF
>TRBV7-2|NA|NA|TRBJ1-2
TGTGCCAGCAGCTACCTCCGGTATGGCTACACCTTC
CASSYLRYGYTF
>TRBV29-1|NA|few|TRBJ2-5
TGCAGCGTTGAAGGGAGGACGTACGAAGAGACCCAGTACTTC
CSVEGRTYEETQYF
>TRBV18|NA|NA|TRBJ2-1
TGTGCCAGCTCACCACCGACGCTGAGCTCCTACAATGAGCAGTTCTTC
CASSPPTLSSYNEQFF
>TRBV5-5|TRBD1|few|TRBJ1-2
TGTGCCAGCAGCCGCCGGACAGGGGGCGCATTAAGTGGCTACACCTTC
CASSRRTGGALSGYTF
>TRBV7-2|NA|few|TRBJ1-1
TGTGCCAGCAGCGATGGACCGAGAGCTTTCTTT
CASSDGPRAFF
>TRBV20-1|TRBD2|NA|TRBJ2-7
TGCAGTGCTAGGAAACTAGCGGGAGGTCCAAGCCAGAGCTCCTACGAGCAGTACTTC
CSARKLAGGPSQSSYEQYF
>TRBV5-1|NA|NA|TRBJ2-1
TGCGCCAGCTCGATTACCGGGACCAAAATCTACAATGAGCAGTTCTTC
CASSITGTKIYNEQFF
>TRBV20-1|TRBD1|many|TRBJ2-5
TGCAGTGCAACTTGGACAGGGGAAAAGACCCAGTACTTC
CSATWTGEKTQYF
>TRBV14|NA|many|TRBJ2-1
TGTGCCAGCAGCCAGGTGAACAATGAGCAGTTCTTC
CASSQVNNEQFF
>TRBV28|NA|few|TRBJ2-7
TGTGCCAGCAGTTGGGGCGTTTATCCCTACGAGCAGTACTTC
CASSWGVYPYEQYF
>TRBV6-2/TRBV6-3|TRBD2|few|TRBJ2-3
TGTGCCAGCAGTCCTTCCCTATCTAGCGGGGGGGCCAGGAGCACAGATACGCAGTATTTT
CASSPSLSSGGARSTDTQYF
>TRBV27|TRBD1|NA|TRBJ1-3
TGTGCCAGCAGTTTCCCCGGACAGGCTAGCTCTGGAAACACCATATATTTT
CASSFPGQASSGNTIYF
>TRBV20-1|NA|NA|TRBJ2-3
TGCAGTGCCACCCTTGGGGGACGCACAGATACGCAGTATTTT
CSATLGGRTDTQYF
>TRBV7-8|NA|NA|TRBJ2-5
TGTGCCAGCAGCTTAGGGTTGTGGGACCAAGAGACCCAGTACTTC
CASSLGLWDQETQYF
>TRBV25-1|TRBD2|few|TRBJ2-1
TGTGCCAGCAGTGAACTAATTAGCGGGAATGAGCAGTTCTTC
CASSELISGNEQFF
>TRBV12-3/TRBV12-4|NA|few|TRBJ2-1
TGTGCCAGCAGACCCACAGTAAATGAGCAGTTCTTC
CASRPTVNEQFF
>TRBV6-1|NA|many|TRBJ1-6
TGTGCCAGCACCCCGTGGGAAAGTAATTCACCCCTCCACTTT
CASTPWESNSPLHF
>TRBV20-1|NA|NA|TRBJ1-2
TGCAGTGCTAGAGATTTAACAGCCAACTATGGCTACACCTTC
CSARDLTANYGYTF
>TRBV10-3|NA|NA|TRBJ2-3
TGTGCCATAACCGGGACTCAAAGCACAGATACGCAGTATTTT
CAITGTQSTDTQYF
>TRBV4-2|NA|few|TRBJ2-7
TGTGCCAGCAGCCAACAGGGGCAAAACTACGAGCAGTACTTC
CASSQQGQNYEQYF
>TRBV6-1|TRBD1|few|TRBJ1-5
TGTGCCAGCAGATCAGGGGGGGGCAATCAGCCCCAGCATTTT
CASRSGGGNQPQHF
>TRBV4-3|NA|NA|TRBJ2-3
TGCGCCAGCAGCCAAGAAAGAAAGGGCAGGGTGGGAGATACGCAGTATTTT
CASSQERKGRVGDTQYF
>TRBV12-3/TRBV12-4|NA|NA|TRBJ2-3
TGTGCCAGCAGTTCCGGACCTGCCCGCACAGATACGCAGTATTTT
CASSSGPARTDTQYF
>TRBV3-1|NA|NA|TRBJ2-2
TGTGCCAGCAGCTCAGCCACCGGGGAGCTGTTTTTT
CASSSATGELFF
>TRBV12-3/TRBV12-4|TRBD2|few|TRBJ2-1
TGTGCCAGCAGTTCCGTGGTTGGGACTAGCGCGCCGTTCTTC
CASSSVVGTSAPFF
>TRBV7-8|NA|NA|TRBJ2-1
TGTGCCAGCAGCTTAGGTGGGGGCCGAGTCAATGAGCAGTTCTTC
CASSLGGGRVNEQFF
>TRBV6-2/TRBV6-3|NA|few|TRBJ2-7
TGTGCCAGCGAAGGACAGACCTACGAGCAGTACTTC
CASEGQTYEQYF
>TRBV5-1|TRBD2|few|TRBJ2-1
TGCGCCAGCAGCTATCCCACTAGCGGGGTGATACGTTACTCCTACAATGAGCAGTTCTTC
CASSYPTSGVIRYSYNEQFF
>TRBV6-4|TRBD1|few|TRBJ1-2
TGTGCCAGCAGCAACTTCTTCGACAGGGGGGGAGCCTATGGCTACACCTTC
CASSNFFDRGGAYGYTF
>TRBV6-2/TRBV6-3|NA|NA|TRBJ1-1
TGTGCCAGCAGTTTCCAGGGCACTGAAGCTTTCTTT
CASSFQGTEAFF
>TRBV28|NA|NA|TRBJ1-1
TGTGCCAGCAGTACAAACTCCGCGTGGGGGATTAGCACTGAAGCTTTCTTT
CASSTNSAWGISTEAFF
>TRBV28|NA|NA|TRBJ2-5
TGTGCCAGCAGTTCCTCCCCGGGGACCCAGTACTTC
CASSSSPGTQYF
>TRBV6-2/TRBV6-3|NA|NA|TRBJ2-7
TGTGCCAGCAGTTGGTTTACTAGCTACGAGCAGTACTTC
CASSWFTSYEQYF
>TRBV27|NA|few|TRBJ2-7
TGTGCCAGCAGTTTAAAGGCGGAAATCTACGAGCAGTACTTC
CASSLKAEIYEQYF
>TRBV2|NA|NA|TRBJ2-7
TGTGCCAGCAGTGAAGCGAGGGGGGACTCCTACGAGCAGTACTTC
CASSEARGDSYEQYF
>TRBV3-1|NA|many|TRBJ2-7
TGTGCCAGCAGCCCCACCACGGGGAAATCTCACGAGCAGTACTTC
CASSPTTGKSHEQYF
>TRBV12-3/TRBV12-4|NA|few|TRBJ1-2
TGTGCCAGCAGTTTAGCCGGCAGGACTAACTATGGCTACACCTTC
CASSLAGRTNYGYTF
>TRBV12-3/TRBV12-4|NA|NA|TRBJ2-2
TGTGCCAGCAGTTTAGAGGCAGGGGCCCCCGGGGAGCTGTTTTTT
CASSLEAGAPGELFF
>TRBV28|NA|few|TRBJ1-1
TGTGCCAGCAGGGGGGTAAATTACGATCTGAACACTGAAGCTTTCTTT
CASRGVNYDLNTEAFF
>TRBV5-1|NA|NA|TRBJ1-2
TGCGCCAGCAGCTTGGCTCTCAGTTCGAGCTATGGCTACACCTTC
CASSLALSSSYGYTF
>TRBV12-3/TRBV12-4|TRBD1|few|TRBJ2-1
TGTGCCAGCAGTCGGACAGGGAACGAGCAGTTCTTC
CASSRTGNEQFF
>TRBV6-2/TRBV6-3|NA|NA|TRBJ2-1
TGTGCCAGCAGTCGGGCGCAGTACAATGAGCAGTTCTTC
CASSRAQYNEQFF
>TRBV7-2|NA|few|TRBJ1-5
TGTGCCAGCAGCTCAACCGCTGGGCCCCAGCATTTT
CASSSTAGPQHF
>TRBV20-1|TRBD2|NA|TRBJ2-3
TGCAGTGCTGCACTAGCGGCGAGCACAGATACGCAGTATTTT
CSAALAASTDTQYF
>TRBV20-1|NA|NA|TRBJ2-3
TGCAGTGCTAGAGAATCGAGCGTGGGCACAGATACGCAGTATTTT
CSARESSVGTDTQYF